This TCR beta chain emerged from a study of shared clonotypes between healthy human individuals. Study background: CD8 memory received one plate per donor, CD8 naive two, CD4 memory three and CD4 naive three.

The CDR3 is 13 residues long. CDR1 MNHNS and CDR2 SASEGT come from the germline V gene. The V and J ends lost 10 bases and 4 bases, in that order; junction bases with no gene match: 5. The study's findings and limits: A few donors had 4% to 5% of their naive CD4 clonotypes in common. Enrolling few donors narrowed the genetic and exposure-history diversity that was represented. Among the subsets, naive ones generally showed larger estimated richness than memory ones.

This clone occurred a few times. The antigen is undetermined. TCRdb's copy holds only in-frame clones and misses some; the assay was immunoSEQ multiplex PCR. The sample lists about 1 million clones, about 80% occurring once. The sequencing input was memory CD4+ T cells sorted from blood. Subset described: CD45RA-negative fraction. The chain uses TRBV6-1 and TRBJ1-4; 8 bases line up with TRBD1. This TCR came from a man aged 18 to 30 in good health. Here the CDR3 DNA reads TGTGCCATTAGGACAGGGCTTAATGAAAAACTGTTTTTT. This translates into CAIRTGLNEKLFF.